This entry describes one T cell receptor beta chain. This sample was taken from a study of blood T cell repertoires in COVID-19. Study-wide background: The United States, Italy and Spain were the sources of the acute and convalescent COVID-19 samples. In each case, the material was cDNA or gDNA derived from T cells, B-cell-depleted T cells, or PBMCs.

Germline lookup yields CDR1 SGHTA and CDR2 FQGTGA. The CDR3 runs to 14 residues. V lost 0 bases and J 5 bases, leaving 8 bases between the germline ends. Authors' methods: Amplified reference gene primers provided the basis for estimating nucleated cell counts. Sequencing used immunoSEQ multiplex PCR; TCRdb keeps in-frame clones, though not all of them. Clone size and the V and J calls come from that table; the DNA yielded D and trimming. The data show approximately 200,000 clones, with around 77% seen just once and about 18% held by the top ten. The chain is built from TRBV7-3 and TRBJ2-1; D perhaps matches TRBD1 (5 bases). The specimen sequenced was peripheral blood. This sequence originates from a man aged 55-75 years with active or convalescent COVID-19. CDR3 residues: CASSLTGVHNEQFF. The CDR3 region has the DNA TGTGCCAGCAGCTTAACAGGGGTCCACAATGAGCAGTTCTTC. Complete variable domain (other parts from reference TRBV7-3 and TRBJ2-1): GAGVSQTPSNKVTEKGKYVELRCDPISGHTALYWYRQSLGQGPEFLIYFQGTGAADDSGLPNDRFFAVRPEGSVSTLKIQRTERGDSAVYLCASSLTGVHNEQFFGPGTRLTVL.